These 7 T cell receptor beta chains were all obtained from the same sample, sequenced in a study of pediatric ulcerative colitis. Profiled with immunoSEQ multiplex PCR; TCRdb holds only in-frame clones, not every one. The sample gives around 64,000 clones, 70% to 85% of which show up once; around 5% is in the top ten. Sequenced input: blood. The origin of the receptors is a boy aged 10-17 years with moderate ulcerative colitis.

The V gene is TRBV5-4, the J gene TRBJ2-7; 7 positions match TRBD1. Germline CDR1 is SGHNT and CDR2 is YYREEE (reference sequence). The junction had 6 bases not matched to a gene; V was cut back by 4 bases and J by 2 bases. This CDR3 has 14 residues. The CDR3 reads CASSQGQQTYEQYF. CDR3 nucleotide sequence: TGTGCCAGCAGCCAGGGACAGCAAACCTACGAGCAGTACTTC.

DNA for the CDR3: TGCGCCAGCAGCCAACCGGGGAGGTTAGGCTACACCTTC. This encodes CASSQPGRLGYTF. The V gene is TRBV4-3, the J gene TRBJ1-2; D ambiguous. There are 13 residues in the CDR3. Per the germline V gene, CDR1 is LGHNA and CDR2 is YSLEER. V was clipped by 2 bases and J by 8 bases, with 12 bases between them.

The V call is TRBV27, the J call TRBJ1-5; D not certain. CDR3 size: 13 residues. Germline values: CDR1 MNHEY, CDR2 SMNVEV (reference sequence). V was cut by 2 bases and J by 8 bases, with 10 bases left in between. The CDR3 spells CASSLSRLKPQHF. The DNA for the CDR3 is TGTGCCAGCAGTTTAAGTCGCCTAAAGCCCCAGCATTTT.

The genes are TRBV11-1 and TRBJ2-3; no definite D call. Trimming cost V 5 bases and J 3 bases, with 9 bases left between them. Per germline, CDR1 SGHAT and CDR2 FQDESV (reference sequence). The CDR3 contains 13 residues. CDR3 amino acids: CASSPSETDTQYF. CDR3 coding DNA: TGTGCCAGCAGCCCCAGCGAGACAGATACGCAGTATTTT.

J is TRBJ2-7 and V is TRBV4-3, with 10 nucleotides matching TRBD1. The CDR3 spans 15 residues. Germline loops: CDR1 LGHNA, CDR2 YSLEER. The ends lost 0 bases at V and 3 bases at J; junction bases unmatched: 2. The CDR3 nucleotides read TGCGCCAGCAGCCAAGATCGGACAGGGGGCTACGAGCAGTACTTC. Translation gives CASSQDRTGGYEQYF.

V usage is TRBV9 and J usage is TRBJ2-1, with 8 nucleotides matching TRBD2. Germline CDR1 reads SGDLS; CDR2 reads YYNGEE. This CDR3 has 16 residues. Trimming cost V 0 bases and J 0 bases; bases outside gene matches: 2. The CDR3 coding sequence is TGTGCCAGCAGCGTAGTGGGGACTAGCTCCTACAATGAGCAGTTCTTC. This gives the protein CASSVVGTSSYNEQFF.

The CDR3 region has the DNA TGTGCCAGCACCAAGGAGACAGGTGGCTCTGGAAACACCATATATTTT. It encodes CASTKETGGSGNTIYF. The chain carries TRBV11-1 and TRBJ1-3, with D possibly TRBD1 on 6 matching bases. Trimming pared 7 bases from V and 0 bases from J, leaving 16 bases between. Germline loops: CDR1 SGHAT, CDR2 FQDESV (reference sequence). This CDR3 is 16 amino acids long. Using reference TRBV11-1 and TRBJ1-3 for the parts outside the CDR3, the full variable domain is EAEVAQSPRYKITEKSQAVAFWCDPISGHATLYWYRQILGQGPELLVQFQDESVVDDSQLPKDRFSAERLKGVDSTLKIQPAELGDSAMYLCASTKETGGSGNTIYFGEGSWLTVV.